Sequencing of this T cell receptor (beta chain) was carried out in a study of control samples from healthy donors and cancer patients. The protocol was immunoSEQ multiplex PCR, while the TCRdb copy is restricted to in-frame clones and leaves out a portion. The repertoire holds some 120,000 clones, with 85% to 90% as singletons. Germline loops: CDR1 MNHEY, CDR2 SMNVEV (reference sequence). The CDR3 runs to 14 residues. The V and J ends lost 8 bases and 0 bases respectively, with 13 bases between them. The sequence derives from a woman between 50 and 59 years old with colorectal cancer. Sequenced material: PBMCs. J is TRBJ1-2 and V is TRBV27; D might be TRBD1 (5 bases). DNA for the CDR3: TGTGCCAGCGGCCGGGACCGAGCTAACTATGGCTACACCTTC. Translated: CASGRDRANYGYTF.